The T cell receptor (beta chain) described here comes from a study of OX40 agonist ivuxolimab in advanced cancers. Describing the broader study: Ivuxolimab was a fully human IgG2 agonistic monoclonal antibody targeting the costimulatory receptor OX40 (CD134). Intravenous ivuxolimab was administered to patients every 2 weeks at six dose levels: 0.01, 0.1, 0.3, 1.5, 3 and 10 mg/kg. Among the approximately 50 dose-escalation patients, approximately 20 had hepatocellular carcinoma, around 15 melanoma, 9 renal cell carcinoma and 9 head and neck cancer. The dose-escalation cohort was roughly 87% male with a mean age of about 65 years, ranging from about 23 to 85. Patients were allowed to have had prior anti-PD-1, anti-PD-L1 or anti-CTLA-4 therapy, and 30% to 40% of the dose-escalation patients had previously received checkpoint inhibitors. Three dose-escalation patients achieved partial responses, one with hepatocellular carcinoma and two with cutaneous melanoma. The purpose of peripheral TCRbeta sequencing was to test whether ivuxolimab changed TCR sequence diversity and led to clonal T-cell expansion. The paper reports the monotherapy dose-escalation portion (N of about 54 patients) of the phase I ivuxolimab trial. What the authors observed across the whole study: The antigen specificity of the peripheral T cells that underwent clonal expansion was not determined. At doses from 0.1 to 3.0 mg/kg, clonal expansion was seen in both CD4+ and CD8+ blood T cells between baseline and week 6. Low levels of normalized T-cell clonal expansion were also seen in some patients who did not respond. After ivuxolimab, more expanded clones were found on average in CD8+ T cells than in CD4+ T cells. Partial responders in the 0.1-3.0 mg/kg groups had among the lowest normalized peripheral clonal expansion, especially among CD8+ T cells.

The trial excluded patients who had a history of autoimmune disease or who were on systemic immunosuppression. Peripheral blood for TCR sequencing was drawn from every dose cohort at baseline, at cycle 4 day 1 and at cycle 7 day 1. Samples were obtained from an open-label, multicenter, first-in-human phase I dose-escalation trial of ivuxolimab. Adults with locally advanced or metastatic melanoma, renal cell carcinoma, hepatocellular carcinoma or head and neck squamous cell carcinoma were enrolled in the trial. CD4+ and CD8+ T cells were sorted separately from peripheral blood before TCR sequencing. Genomic DNA was isolated from the sorted cells so that the TCRbeta CDR3 region could be sequenced. The immunoSEQ Assay was used for sequencing of TCRbeta CDR3 regions. What TCRdb holds here is the immuneACCESS table cut down to in-frame rearrangements. Part of the clones is not present; checked against another copy, under half of the missing clones reflect an unresolved V gene, and the others are unexplained. The sample has 55,000 to 75,000 clones on record, around 82% of them singletons. Of the sample, approximately 8% is held by the ten largest clones.

The junction shows trimming of 3 bases on V and 13 bases on J, and the gene matches do not reach 14 bases of it. CDR3 length: 14 amino acids, cysteine to phenylalanine. The entry retains the CDR3 DNA only, 42 bases that are in frame from base 1. Per the germline V gene (reference sequence), LNHDA is the CDR1 and SQIVND is the CDR2. To note about this clone: This receptor's antigen is unknown. Base qualities are not at hand, and no much larger clone is one base apart. The sample has other DNA sequences that encode this CDR3 too.

The receptor's source is an adult with an advanced solid tumor such as melanoma, head and neck, liver or kidney cancer. The sequence is built from TRBV19 and TRBJ1-2, and 7 bases in between align with TRBD1. This specimen consisted of CD4+ or CD8+ T cells sorted from blood, obtained in a trial of the OX40 agonist ivuxolimab. The CDR3 here reads CASSILTGDGGLTF. The DNA sequence reads TGTGCCAGTAGTATTTTAACAGGGGACGGGGGTCTCACCTTC.